The 10 T cell receptor beta chains presented below share a single source sample, sequenced in a study of T cell repertoires in cytomegalovirus infection. TCRdb analysed the reads with MiXCR anew, one entry per CDR3 protein. This sample carries 650,000 to 900,000 distinct CDR3 sequences, 30% to 35% of them seen once, and the ten largest clones take 9.5% to 15%. Which antigens these TCRs recognize remains unknown. The sequenced sample was cultured CD8+ T cells from PBMCs, obtained from culture after CMV antigen stimulation. The receptors originated from a human donor in good health (CMV status not recorded). Some clones in this sample may be carry-over from other donors' samples.

This clonotype was observed a few times. The rearrangement uses TRBV19 and TRBJ2-1; no reliable D call. V gave up 5 bases and J gave up 1 base, with 15 bases separating them. Germline-derived CDR1 and CDR2 are LNHDA and SQIVND (reference sequence). This CDR3 is 16 amino acids long. CDR3 sequence reads: CASSPMTRPSYNEQFF. The CDR3 DNA is TGTGCCAGTAGTCCAATGACCCGTCCATCCTACAATGAGCAGTTCTTC.

This chain uses TRBV6-2 or TRBV6-3 with TRBJ2-3; no definite D call. This CDR3 has 15 amino acids. The ends were cut back, 6 bases at V and 0 bases at J, with 13 bases in the middle. In germline, CDR1 is MNHEY, CDR2 SVGEGT. The CDR3 here is CASSLDGPSTDTQYF. The CDR3 DNA reads as TGTGCCAGCAGCCTCGACGGACCTAGCACAGATACGCAGTATTTT.

The chain recombines TRBV6-2 or TRBV6-3 with TRBJ2-3; D remains ambiguous. CDR3 size: 13 residues. Trimming removed 5 bases at V and 7 bases at J, with 13 bases between. Germline CDR1 is MNHEY and CDR2 is SVGEGT. The CDR3 nucleotides read TGTGCCAGCAGTCCGGCCCTGAGGAATACGCAGTATTTT. It is translated as CASSPALRNTQYF.

With regard to this clonotype: A read error may be the cause here, since a much bigger clone is one base away. This chain joins TRBV7-8 and TRBJ2-2; perhaps TRBD2 as D (5 bases). CDR3 length equals 16 residues. CDR1 and CDR2 from the germline V gene are SGHVS and FQNEAQ. This CDR3 reads CANSTLGESNTGELFF. CDR3 sequence (DNA): TGTGCCAACAGCACTCTCGGGGAGTCGAACACCGGGGAGCTGTTTTTT.

This clonotype was observed a few times. The chain recombines TRBV29-1 with TRBJ1-2; 7 bases are a match to TRBD1. CDR3 length: 12 residues. The J segment lost 2 bases and the V segment lost 7 bases, leaving 4 bases of the junction unmatched. Germline CDR1 reads SQVTM; CDR2 reads ANQGSEA. The CDR3 sequence: CSAGQDNYGYTF. CDR3 nucleotides: TGCAGCGCCGGACAGGACAACTATGGCTACACCTTC. Full variable domain (missing parts from reference TRBV29-1 and TRBJ1-2): SAVISQKPSRDICQRGTSLTIQCQVDSQVTMMFWYRQQPGQSLTLIATANQGSEATYESGFVIDKFPISRPNLTFSTLTVSNMSPEDSSIYLCSAGQDNYGYTFGSGTRLTVV.

This clonotype showed up just a few times. This rearrangement joins TRBV5-4 to TRBJ1-6; no clear D. Trimming took off 4 bases at V and 5 bases at J, with 10 bases between the two ends. The germline CDR1 and CDR2 sequences are SGHNT and YYREEE (reference sequence). This CDR3 has 14 amino acids. The CDR3 region is CASSLGGNNSPLHF. Here the CDR3 DNA reads TGTGCCAGCAGCCTCGGAGGGAATAATTCACCCCTCCACTTT.

The V call is TRBV7-6, the J call TRBJ1-2; D unresolved. The germline V and J ends were trimmed by 1 base and 3 bases, with 6 bases remaining between them. Germline assignment: CDR1 SGHVS and CDR2 FNYEAQ. CDR3 length equals 13 residues. The CDR3: CASSLGKYYGYTF. CDR3 sequence (DNA): TGTGCCAGCAGCTTAGGAAAGTACTATGGCTACACCTTC.

This sequence joins TRBV9 and TRBJ1-5, with D possibly matching TRBD1 (6 bases). The CDR3 is 15 amino acids. Germline CDR1 SGDLS, CDR2 YYNGEE. Trimming took off 4 bases at V and 4 bases at J, with 15 bases between the two ends. The CDR3 loop reads CASSPRGAANQPQHF. The CDR3 bases are TGTGCCAGCAGCCCGAGGGGGGCAGCAAATCAGCCCCAGCATTTT.

The chain carries TRBV7-9 and TRBJ2-7; possibly TRBD1 or TRBD2 for D (5 bases each). Germline V gene lookup returns CDR1 SEHNR and CDR2 FQNEAQ (reference sequence). Between the trimmed V and J ends, which lost 5 bases and 1 base, there was a span of 15 bases. The CDR3 runs 15 residues. The CDR3, as DNA: TGTGCCAGCAGCCCTGGAAGGGACCAATCCTACGAGCAGTACGTC. This codes for CASSPGRDQSYEQYV.

The sample holds a few counts of this clonotype. This sequence joins TRBV7-6 and TRBJ2-7; D gene uncertain. With 1 base removed from V and 3 bases from J, the gap between germline ends came to 10 bases. Germline values: CDR1 SGHVS, CDR2 FNYEAQ. The CDR3 is made up of 14 amino acids. CDR3 in amino acids: CASSLGQAYYEQYF. The CDR3 nucleotides read TGTGCCAGCAGCTTAGGTCAGGCCTACTACGAGCAGTACTTC. Full variable domain (rest looked up from reference TRBV7-6 and TRBJ2-7): GAGVSQSPRYKVTKRGQDVALRCDPISGHVSLYWYRQALGQGPEFLTYFNYEAQQDKSGLPNDRFSAERPEGSISTLTIQRTEQRDSAMYRCASSLGQAYYEQYFGPGTRLTVT.